This TCR beta chain was found in a study of cytomegalovirus exposure and HLA in healthy donors. Unmatched junction bases numbered 6, after V lost 5 bases and J lost 12 bases. Germline V gene lookup returns CDR1 SGHTA and CDR2 FQGNSA. CDR3 size: 12 residues. PCR used 60 Vbeta primers and 13 Jbeta primers. The method was immunoSEQ multiplex PCR; TCRdb's version includes in-frame clones alone and lacks a portion of them. The table lists under 200,000 clones, about three quarters of them singletons, with around 3.3% in the top ten. The chain has TRBV7-2 and TRBJ2-7, with 11 nucleotides matching TRBD1. Sequencing was performed on PBMCs. This sequence originates from a middle-aged woman in good health and CMV-seronegative. CDR3 DNA sequence: TGTGCCAGCAGCCAGGACAGGGGGCGAATGTACTTC. Protein product: CASSQDRGRMYF.